The entry below describes one TCR beta chain. The identical CDR3 is also encoded by other nucleotide sequences in the sample. The entry originates in a study of control samples from healthy donors and cancer patients. V was pared by 4 bases and J by 0 bases, with 5 bases between. CDR3 length: 12 residues. CDR1 and CDR2 from the germline V gene are SGHRS and YFSETQ. Clones were read by immunoSEQ multiplex PCR, and TCRdb kept only the in-frame ones, dropping some. The data hold tens of thousands of clones, with about 81% observed a single time. The V gene is TRBV5-1, the J gene TRBJ2-7, with D unclear. This TCR derives from a man between 65 and 85 years old with lung cancer. Sequencing was done on a sample of PBMCs. The CDR3 region is CASSQSSYEQYF. Here the CDR3 DNA reads TGCGCCAGCAGCCAAAGCTCCTACGAGCAGTACTTC.